These T cell receptor beta chains were read from a single sample in a study of cytomegalovirus exposure and HLA in healthy donors. Data came from immunoSEQ multiplex PCR; TCRdb stores just in-frame clones and leaves some out. The data show some 200,000 clones, with about two thirds seen just once and about 3% held by the top ten. The sequenced material came from PBMCs. These receptor sequences come from a man between 40 and 49 years old in good health and CMV-seropositive. CDR3s include the opening cysteine and the closing phenylalanine or tryptophan. D genes are given only for firm matches. Some rows mark clone size as missing; the rest say once, few, many or name a class of expanded clone.

clone_size,d_call,v_call,j_call,cdr3_aa,cdr3_nt
.,TRBD2,TRBV5-3,TRBJ2-2,CARSLSGGTANTGELFF,TGTGCCAGAAGCTTGTCGGGGGGTACGGCGAACACCGGGGAGCTGTTTTTT
.,.,TRBV2,TRBJ1-1,CASSEKFKGGDTEAFF,TGTGCCAGCAGTGAAAAGTTTAAGGGGGGGGACACTGAAGCTTTCTTT
.,.,TRBV10-3,TRBJ2-2,CAISETDNTGELFF,TGTGCCATCAGTGAGACAGATAACACCGGGGAGCTGTTTTTT
few,.,TRBV4-2,TRBJ2-6,CASSQDPSSSGANVLTF,TGTGCCAGCAGCCAAGATCCTTCCTCCTCTGGGGCCAACGTCCTGACTTTC
.,TRBD1,TRBV11-2,TRBJ1-5,CASSLGTVNQPQHF,TGTGCCAGCAGCTTGGGGACAGTGAATCAGCCCCAGCATTTT
.,TRBD2,TRBV5-4,TRBJ2-5,CASASGGPGETQYF,TGTGCCAGCGCGAGCGGGGGCCCCGGAGAGACCCAGTACTTC
.,TRBD1,TRBV6-5,TRBJ2-7,CASSRGDRGSYEQYF,TGTGCCAGCAGCCGGGGAGACAGGGGCTCCTACGAGCAGTACTTC
few,TRBD2,TRBV4-2,TRBJ2-7,CASSRPLAGRTYEQSF,TGTGCCAGCAGCCGCCCCCTAGCGGGGAGGACCTACGAGCAGTCCTTC
.,TRBD1,TRBV7-2,TRBJ2-7,CASSRQGGSYEQYF,TGTGCCAGCAGTCGACAGGGGGGATCCTACGAGCAGTACTTC
.,TRBD1,TRBV4-1,TRBJ1-5,CASSRQGGNQPQHF,TGCGCCAGCAGTCGACAGGGAGGCAATCAGCCCCAGCATTTT
.,.,TRBV27,TRBJ2-6,CASRTNRAAGANVLTF,TGTGCCAGCAGGACCAACAGGGCTGCAGGGGCCAACGTCCTGACTTTC
.,TRBD1,TRBV5-1,TRBJ1-1,CASSLGGLTNTEAFF,TGCGCCAGCAGCTTAGGGGGCCTAACGAACACTGAAGCTTTCTTT
.,TRBD1,TRBV27,TRBJ1-1,CASSLFRDSEAFF,TGTGCCAGCAGTTTATTTCGGGACAGTGAAGCTTTCTTT
.,TRBD2,TRBV5-4,TRBJ2-1,CASSLIAGNNEQFF,TGTGCCAGCAGCTTAATAGCGGGGAACAATGAGCAGTTCTTC
.,TRBD1,TRBV18,TRBJ1-2,CASVDRDLGYTF,TGTGCCAGCGTGGACAGGGATCTTGGCTACACCTTC
few,.,TRBV7-2,TRBJ1-5,CASSYAGSNQPQHF,TGTGCCAGCAGCTATGCGGGGAGCAATCAGCCCCAGCATTTT
once,.,TRBV9,TRBJ2-7,CASSAQGGTYEQYF,TGTGCCAGCAGCGCACAGGGCGGAACCTACGAGCAGTACTTC
.,.,TRBV6-5,TRBJ2-3,CASYEDSASDTQYF,TGTGCCAGCTATGAGGACTCTGCTTCTGATACGCAGTATTTT
.,.,TRBV19,TRBJ2-3,CASSMTGVTDTQYF,TGTGCCAGTAGTATGACAGGAGTTACAGATACGCAGTATTTT
.,.,TRBV6-5,TRBJ2-7,CASSYSVKGGEQYF,TGTGCCAGCAGTTACTCGGTAAAGGGAGGCGAGCAGTACTTC
few,.,TRBV19,TRBJ2-7,CASSIAAGSRSYEQYF,TGTGCCAGTAGTATAGCCGCAGGGTCGAGGTCCTACGAGCAGTACTTC
few,TRBD1,TRBV5-8,TRBJ1-5,CASSWWTGSNQPQHF,TGTGCCAGCAGCTGGTGGACAGGGAGCAATCAGCCCCAGCATTTT
.,.,TRBV5-1,TRBJ1-3,CASTPTGTGNTIYF,TGCGCCAGCACCCCGACAGGTACCGGAAACACCATATATTTT
few,TRBD2,TRBV6-5,TRBJ2-1,CASTSGGYNEQFF,TGTGCCAGCACCAGCGGGGGCTACAATGAGCAGTTCTTC
once,.,TRBV2,TRBJ2-6,CASRADMAGANVLTF,TGTGCCAGCAGGGCTGACATGGCTGGGGCCAACGTCCTGACTTTC
.,.,TRBV6-6,TRBJ1-2,CASTIDSPNYGYTF,TGTGCCAGCACCATTGACAGCCCTAACTATGGCTACACCTTC
.,.,TRBV15,TRBJ1-2,CATSRGGDGYTF,TGTGCCACCAGCCGGGGGGGTGATGGCTACACCTTC
.,.,TRBV5-4,TRBJ1-1,CASSLVPLTEAFF,TGTGCCAGCAGCTTGGTTCCCCTCACTGAAGCTTTCTTT
.,TRBD1,TRBV9,TRBJ1-2,CASSSQGAGYYGYTF,TGTGCCAGCAGCTCGCAGGGGGCGGGGTACTATGGCTACACCTTC
.,TRBD1,TRBV7-3,TRBJ2-3,CASSPDRGDTQYF,TGTGCCAGCAGTCCCGACAGGGGGGATACGCAGTATTTT
.,.,TRBV9,TRBJ2-3,CASSLRAGSTDTQYF,TGTGCCAGCAGCCTCCGAGCGGGTTCCACAGATACGCAGTATTTT
.,TRBD1,TRBV19,TRBJ1-1,CASSIDRSGTGSTEAFF,TGTGCCAGTAGTATAGACCGGTCAGGGACAGGGAGTACTGAAGCTTTCTTT
once,TRBD2,TRBV29-1,TRBJ2-5,CSVEEGGQETQYF,TGCAGCGTTGAAGAGGGGGGGCAAGAGACCCAGTACTTC
.,TRBD1,TRBV6-6,TRBJ1-1,CASSTAGTGLLGAFF,TGTGCCAGCAGTACCGCCGGGACAGGGCTCTTAGGAGCTTTCTTT
.,.,TRBV7-6,TRBJ2-5,CASSLGLGETQYF,TGTGCCAGCAGCTTAGGGCTAGGAGAGACCCAGTACTTC
.,.,TRBV11-2,TRBJ2-5,CASSLGARREETQYF,TGTGCCAGCAGCTTAGGAGCTCGGCGGGAAGAGACCCAGTACTTC
.,TRBD2,TRBV2,TRBJ2-3,CASRASGLAVTDTQYF,TGTGCCAGCAGGGCCTCCGGACTAGCGGTTACAGATACGCAGTATTTT
.,.,TRBV6-5,TRBJ1-2,CASSYSEQNYGYTF,TGTGCCAGCAGTTACTCCGAACAGAACTATGGCTACACCTTC
few,.,TRBV4-1,TRBJ1-2,CASSPNGRGVYGYTF,TGCGCCAGCAGCCCAAACGGTCGGGGGGTCTATGGCTACACCTTC
few,.,TRBV6-5,TRBJ1-2,CASSSMGGGYGYTF,TGTGCCAGCAGTTCTATGGGGGGAGGCTATGGCTACACCTTC
.,.,TRBV4-2,TRBJ2-3,CASSLGQIDTQYF,TGTGCCAGCAGCCTTGGACAGATAGATACGCAGTATTTT
.,.,TRBV11-2,TRBJ2-3,CASSKQGIVTDTQYF,TGTGCCAGCAGCAAGCAGGGAATAGTGACAGATACGCAGTATTTT
.,.,TRBV4-1,TRBJ1-1,CASSQDLGRGGTEAFF,TGCGCCAGCAGCCAAGATCTGGGCAGGGGTGGAACTGAAGCTTTCTTT
once,.,TRBV7-9,TRBJ1-1,CASSRQNHPNTEAFF,TGTGCCAGCAGCCGACAGAACCACCCGAACACTGAAGCTTTCTTT
.,.,TRBV7-6,TRBJ1-2,CASSLLAGAYGYTF,TGTGCCAGCAGCTTACTGGCAGGGGCCTATGGCTACACCTTC
.,TRBD2,TRBV4-2,TRBJ2-1,CASSQSAGSLYNEQFF,TGTGCCAGCAGCCAATCAGCGGGGAGCTTATACAATGAGCAGTTCTTC
.,.,TRBV6-5,TRBJ2-7,CASSFTGDSSYEQYF,TGTGCCAGCAGCTTCACGGGGGACAGCTCCTACGAGCAGTACTTC
.,.,TRBV28,TRBJ2-7,CASTLSGIYEQYF,TGTGCCAGCACCCTATCGGGAATCTACGAGCAGTACTTC
.,TRBD1,TRBV6-5,TRBJ2-1,CASTTGGNEQFF,TGTGCCAGCACAACAGGGGGGAATGAGCAGTTCTTC
.,TRBD1,TRBV29-1,TRBJ2-5,CSVEDGTGLKTQYF,TGCAGCGTTGAAGATGGGACAGGGTTAAAGACCCAGTACTTC
.,.,TRBV16,TRBJ2-7,CASSQSWAAAYEQYF,TGTGCCAGCAGCCAATCGTGGGCAGCGGCCTACGAGCAGTACTTC
.,TRBD2,TRBV11-1,TRBJ2-7,CASSLGLAYEQYF,TGTGCCAGCAGCCTCGGACTAGCCTACGAGCAGTACTTC
.,TRBD2,TRBV9,TRBJ2-3,CASSVPGLAATSTDTQYF,TGTGCCAGCAGCGTTCCGGGACTAGCGGCTACTAGCACAGATACGCAGTATTTT